A single sample gave rise to the 24 T cell receptor beta chains below, sequenced in a study of cytomegalovirus exposure and HLA in healthy donors. The PCR contained 60 Vbeta and 13 Jbeta primers. Sequenced by immunoSEQ multiplex PCR; TCRdb stores in-frame clones only, minus some. Here the sample spans 200,000 or so clones, 70% to 85% being singletons. Sequencing was performed on PBMCs. These receptors were collected from a man aged 45-65 years in good health and CMV-seronegative.

The CDR3 nucleotides read TGTGCCAGCAGCCCTGGCGGGGCCTACGAGCAGTACTTC. It translates to CASSPGGAYEQYF. The chain couples TRBV5-6 to TRBJ2-7; the D gene is possibly TRBD2 (6 bases). There are 13 residues in the CDR3. Trimming shortened V by 4 bases and J by 2 bases, and 10 bases separated the two germline ends. Germline CDR1 SGHDT, CDR2 YYEEEE. The full variable domain, completed using reference TRBV5-6 and TRBJ2-7, is DAGVTQSPTHLIKTRGQQVTLRCSPKSGHDTVSWYQQALGQGPQFIFQYYEEEERQRGNFPDRFSGHQFPNYSSELNVNALLLGDSALYLCASSPGGAYEQYFGPGTRLTVT.

The chain links TRBV19 to TRBJ2-7, with D uncertain. The CDR3 totals 11 residues. Germline V lookup: CDR1 LNHDA, CDR2 SQIVND (reference sequence). The V end lost 8 bases, the J end lost 6 bases, and 11 bases lay between the germline ends. The CDR3 coding sequence is TGTGCCAGTGGCCAGGCCCGCGAGCAGTACTTC. This codes for CASGQAREQYF.

This clone has a handful of counts. This chain connects TRBV6-6 to TRBJ2-5, with TRBD1 identical over 7 bases. CDR1 and CDR2 (germline): MNHNY, SVGAGI (reference sequence). V lost 2 bases to trimming and J lost 4 bases; unmatched junction nucleotides: 7. The CDR3 has 15 amino acids. The chain's CDR3 is CASSYARTGGETQYF. The CDR3 DNA reads as TGTGCCAGCAGTTACGCGCGGACAGGAGGAGAGACCCAGTACTTC.

V gene TRBV7-2 combines with J gene TRBJ1-4; D is possibly TRBD1 (5 bases). CDR3 length: 13 amino acids. Germline CDR1 reads SGHTA; CDR2 reads FQGNSA. V lost 7 bases to trimming and J lost 8 bases, with 14 bases between them. CDR3: CASTTAGGEKLFF. The CDR3 DNA follows: TGTGCCAGCACCACGGCGGGGGGAGAAAAACTGTTTTTT.

This clone has just a few counts. The V call is TRBV11-3, the J call TRBJ2-7; TRBD2 aligns across 12 bases. This CDR3 has 19 amino acids. J gave up 0 bases and V 0 bases, and 9 bases lay outside the gene matches. Germline lookup yields CDR1 SGHNT and CDR2 YENEEA. CDR3 DNA sequence: TGTGCCAGCAGCTTAGAAACGGGACTAGCGGGCCCTAGCTCCTACGAGCAGTACTTC. Translating it yields CASSLETGLAGPSSYEQYF. Based on the CDR3 plus reference TRBV11-3 and TRBJ2-7, the full variable domain is EAGVVQSPRYKIIEKKQPVAFWCNPISGHNTLYWYLQNLGQGPELLIRYENEEAVDDSQLPKDRFSAERLKGVDSTLKIQPAELGDSAVYLCASSLETGLAGPSSYEQYFGPGTRLTVT.

The chain carries TRBV4-1 and TRBJ2-5; 14 positions match TRBD2. This CDR3 is 19 amino acids long. Germline CDR1 is MGHRA and CDR2 is YSYEKL. J lost 4 bases, V lost 0 bases, and 10 bases had no gene match. CDR3 region: CASSQEAPGTSGSVETQYF. The DNA for the CDR3 is TGCGCCAGCAGCCAAGAGGCTCCTGGGACTAGCGGGAGTGTAGAGACCCAGTACTTC.

This clone was picked up a small number of times. The rearrangement links TRBV21-1 to TRBJ2-1; the table's D gene call, TRBD2, was not cross checked with the DNA. TRBV21-1 is a pseudogene segment. The CDR3 totals 19 residues. This CDR3 is CASTLRAGERLDSYNEQFF. The CDR3 DNA reads as TGTGCCAGCACCCTTCGAGCGGGAGAGAGATTGGACTCCTACAATGAGCAGTTCTTC.

The rearrangement uses TRBV5-1 and TRBJ1-3; D call uncertain. The germline V gene has CDR1 SGHRS and CDR2 YFSETQ. Trimming took 0 bases from V and 0 from J, leaving 4 bases between them. The CDR3 has 14 amino acids. The CDR3 reads CASSLGLSGNTIYF. The CDR3 DNA reads as TGCGCCAGCAGCTTGGGGCTCTCTGGAAACACCATATATTTT.

V is TRBV9 and J is TRBJ2-1; 10 nucleotides align to TRBD1. The V and J ends lost 3 bases and 7 bases, in that order; junction bases with no gene match: 10. Germline CDR1 and CDR2: SGDLS and YYNGEE. The CDR3 loop spans 16 amino acids. In DNA form, the CDR3 reads TGTGCCAGCAGCGCGACAGGGGGCGCGTCCCAAAATGAGCAGTTCTTC. Residues: CASSATGGASQNEQFF.

This clone was seen a single time. This rearrangement joins TRBV27 to TRBJ2-7, with 11 bases lining up with TRBD1. This CDR3 comprises 14 residues. Germline CDR1 MNHEY, CDR2 SMNVEV (reference sequence). V shed 5 bases and J 5 bases; nucleotides not matched to a gene: 5. This chain's CDR3 is CASSHRTGGDEQYF. The CDR3 DNA reads TGTGCCAGCAGTCACAGGACAGGGGGCGACGAGCAGTACTTC.

Only one count was recorded for this clone. The V gene is TRBV5-1, the J gene TRBJ2-2; TRBD1 matches at 12 bases. The V gene end was trimmed by 1 base and the J gene end by 2 bases; junction bases not matched to a gene: 6. Germline V gene data show CDR1 as SGHRS and CDR2 as YFSETQ. The CDR3 runs 18 residues. CDR3 sequence: CASSLSLGQGANTGELFF. Written as DNA, the CDR3 is TGCGCCAGCAGCTTGTCTTTGGGACAGGGGGCTAACACCGGGGAGCTGTTTTTT. Filled out from reference TRBV5-1 and TRBJ2-2, the complete variable domain reads KAGVTQTPRYLIKTRGQQVTLSCSPISGHRSVSWYQQTPGQGLQFLFEYFSETQRNKGNFPGRFSGRQFSNSRSEMNVSTLELGDSALYLCASSLSLGQGANTGELFFGEGSRLTVL.

J is TRBJ2-2 and V is TRBV7-3; the match to TRBD1 covers 7 bases. Germline V gene lookup returns CDR1 SGHTA and CDR2 FQGTGA. The CDR3 is made up of 15 amino acids. The V gene end was trimmed by 6 bases and the J gene end by 2 bases; junction bases not matched to a gene: 6. The CDR3 is CASSYDRVNTGELFF. The CDR3 DNA follows: TGTGCCAGCAGTTACGACAGGGTCAACACCGGGGAGCTGTTTTTT.

This chain joins TRBV4-1 and TRBJ2-7; 9 nucleotides line up with TRBD2. The J segment lost 4 bases and the V segment lost 0 bases, leaving 13 bases of the junction unmatched. Per germline, CDR1 MGHRA and CDR2 YSYEKL. This CDR3 is built from 18 residues. The CDR3 bases are TGCGCCAGCAGCCAAGACCCAGGACGGCCGGGACTAGCTTACGAGCAGTACTTC. Amino acid sequence: CASSQDPGRPGLAYEQYF.

This sequence joins TRBV7-8 and TRBJ2-5, with 8 bases lining up with TRBD1. Germline lookup yields CDR1 SGHVS and CDR2 FQNEAQ. Trimming cost V 3 bases and J 7 bases; bases outside gene matches: 13. The CDR3 extends over 16 amino acids. The chain's CDR3 is CASSFRFQGAEVTQYF. As DNA, the CDR3 is TGTGCCAGCAGCTTCCGGTTCCAGGGGGCAGAAGTGACCCAGTACTTC.

The chain uses TRBV29-1 and TRBJ1-3; D remains unclear. Per germline, CDR1 SQVTM and CDR2 ANQGSEA. V was trimmed by 4 bases and J by 7 bases, leaving 17 bases between them. The length of the CDR3 is 14 residues. The CDR3 coding sequence is TGCAGCGTTGCGCAGGCCCGTTGGTACAACACCATATATTTT. It specifies CSVAQARWYNTIYF.

The chain links TRBV7-9 to TRBJ2-5; no firm D call. CDR1 is SEHNR and CDR2 is FQNEAQ in the germline V gene (reference sequence). This CDR3 contains 14 residues. Trimming took 2 bases from V and 2 from J, leaving 9 bases between them. The CDR3 DNA follows: TGTGCCAGCAGCTTACTAGGAGCGCAAGAGACCCAGTACTTC. It specifies CASSLLGAQETQYF.

V and J are TRBV6-1 and TRBJ2-1; TRBD2 is a possible D gene (7 bases). Trimming shortened V by 8 bases and J by 4 bases, and 15 bases separated the two germline ends. CDR3 size: 14 residues. Looked up from germline, CDR1 is MNHNS and CDR2 is SASEGT. CDR3 coding DNA: TGTGCCAGCGCAGGACTAGGGGGATACAATGAGCAGTTCTTC. This codes for CASAGLGGYNEQFF.

The chain joins TRBV6-1 to TRBJ2-7, with 13 positions matching TRBD2. This CDR3 is 15 amino acids long. CDR1 and CDR2 (germline): MNHNS, SASEGT. V gave up 0 bases and J gave up 6 bases; unmatched junction bases: 2. This CDR3 reads CASSEAGLAGIEQYF. DNA of the CDR3: TGTGCCAGCAGTGAAGCGGGACTAGCGGGAATCGAGCAGTACTTC.

The chain links TRBV28 to TRBJ2-7; possibly TRBD2 for D (5 bases). Trimming took 6 bases from V and 7 from J, leaving 16 bases between them. The CDR3 covers 13 residues. Germline-derived CDR1 and CDR2 are MDHEN and SYDVKM. The CDR3 spells CASREVGSDEQYF. In nucleotides, the CDR3 is TGTGCCAGCAGGGAGGTCGGGTCGGATGAGCAGTACTTC.

V is TRBV5-4 and J is TRBJ2-1; 9 nucleotides line up with TRBD2. CDR3 length: 15 residues. Germline CDR1 is SGHNT and CDR2 is YYREEE (reference sequence). V shed 5 bases, J shed 7 bases, and the junction held 10 bases outside the gene matches. The CDR3 protein is CASSYGREGQNEQFF. The DNA for the CDR3 is TGTGCCAGCAGTTATGGGCGGGAGGGCCAGAATGAGCAGTTCTTC.

V is TRBV29-1 and J is TRBJ2-1; possible D gene TRBD1, 6 bases. The CDR3 runs 12 residues. Germline V gives CDR1 SQVTM, CDR2 ANQGSEA. Trimming left V 4 bases short and J 4 bases short, with 8 bases between. DNA of the CDR3: TGCAGCGTTGCACAGGGTTACAATGAGCAGTTCTTC. Residues: CSVAQGYNEQFF.

The chain uses TRBV2 and TRBJ2-7, with D unclear. Trimming took 4 bases from V and 2 from J, leaving 12 bases between them. This CDR3 has 14 amino acids. The germline CDR1 and CDR2 sequences are SNHLY and FYNNEI. The DNA of the CDR3 is TGTGCCAGCAGTGGGGCACGGTCCACCTACGAGCAGTACTTC. Amino acids: CASSGARSTYEQYF. The entire variable domain, with the rest obtained from reference TRBV2 and TRBJ2-7, is as follows: EPEVTQTPSHQVTQMGQEVILRCVPISNHLYFYWYRQILGQKVEFLVSFYNNEISEKSEIFDDQFSVERPDGSNFTLKIRSTKLEDSAMYFCASSGARSTYEQYFGPGTRLTVT.

This rearrangement joins TRBV6-1 to TRBJ2-1; D possibly corresponds to TRBD2 (6 bases). This CDR3 has 14 amino acids. CDR1 is MNHNS, CDR2 SASEGT, per germline. Trimming removed 4 bases at V and 3 bases at J, with 10 bases between. CDR3 nucleotide sequence: TGTGCCAGCAGTGGCGGGACCGACTACAATGAGCAGTTCTTC. Protein: CASSGGTDYNEQFF.

The chain combines TRBV28 with TRBJ2-7, with 11 nucleotides matching TRBD1. CDR1 is MDHEN and CDR2 is SYDVKM in the germline V gene. This CDR3 is 15 amino acids long. Trimming took 4 bases from V and 4 from J; bases not matched to a gene: 6. The CDR3 bases are TGTGCCAGCAGTTCCCCGGGACAGGGGGTGTACGAGCAGTACTTC. Translated, it gives CASSSPGQGVYEQYF.